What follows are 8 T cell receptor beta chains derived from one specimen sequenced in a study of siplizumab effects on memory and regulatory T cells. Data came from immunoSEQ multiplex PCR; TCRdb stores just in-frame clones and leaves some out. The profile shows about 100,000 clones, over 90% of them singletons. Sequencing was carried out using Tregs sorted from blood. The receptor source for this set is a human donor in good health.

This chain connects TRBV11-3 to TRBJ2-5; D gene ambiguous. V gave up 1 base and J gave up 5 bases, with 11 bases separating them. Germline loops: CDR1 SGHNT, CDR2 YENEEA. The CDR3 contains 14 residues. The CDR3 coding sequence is TGTGCCAGCAGCTTAGGGGCAGCGTCGGAGACCCAGTACTTC. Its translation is CASSLGAASETQYF.

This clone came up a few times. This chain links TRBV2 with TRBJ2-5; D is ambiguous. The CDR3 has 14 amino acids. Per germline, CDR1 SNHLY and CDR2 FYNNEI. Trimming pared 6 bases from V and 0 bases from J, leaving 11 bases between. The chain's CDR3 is CASRADFNQETQYF. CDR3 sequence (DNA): TGTGCCAGCAGGGCAGACTTTAACCAAGAGACCCAGTACTTC.

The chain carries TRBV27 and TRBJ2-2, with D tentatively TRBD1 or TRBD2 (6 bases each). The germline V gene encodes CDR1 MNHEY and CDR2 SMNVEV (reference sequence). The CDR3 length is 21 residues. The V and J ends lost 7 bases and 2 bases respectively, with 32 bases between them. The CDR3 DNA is TGTGCCAGCACTTCGGATGGGATTTTTAGGGGGGCCTTACCTAACACCGGGGAGCTGTTTTTT. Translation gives CASTSDGIFRGALPNTGELFF.

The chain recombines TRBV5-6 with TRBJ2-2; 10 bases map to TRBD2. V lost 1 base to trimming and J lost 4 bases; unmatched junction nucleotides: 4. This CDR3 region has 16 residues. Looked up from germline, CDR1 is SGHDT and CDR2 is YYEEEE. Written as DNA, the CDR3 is TGTGCCAGCAGCTTGTATCTAGCGGGAGCCACCGGGGAGCTGTTTTTT. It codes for CASSLYLAGATGELFF. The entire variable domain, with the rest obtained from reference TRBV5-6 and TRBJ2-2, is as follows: DAGVTQSPTHLIKTRGQQVTLRCSPKSGHDTVSWYQQALGQGPQFIFQYYEEEERQRGNFPDRFSGHQFPNYSSELNVNALLLGDSALYLCASSLYLAGATGELFFGEGSRLTVL.

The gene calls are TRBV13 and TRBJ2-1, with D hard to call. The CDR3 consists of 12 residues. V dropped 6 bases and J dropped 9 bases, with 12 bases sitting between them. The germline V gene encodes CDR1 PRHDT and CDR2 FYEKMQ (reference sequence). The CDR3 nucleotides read TGTGCCAGCAGTTCTCCGGGCCCTGAGCAGTTCTTC. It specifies CASSSPGPEQFF.

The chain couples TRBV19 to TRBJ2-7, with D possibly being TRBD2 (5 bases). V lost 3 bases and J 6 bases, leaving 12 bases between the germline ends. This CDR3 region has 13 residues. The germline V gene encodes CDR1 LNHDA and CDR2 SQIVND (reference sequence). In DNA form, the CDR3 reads TGTGCCAGTAGTATGGTGCGAGGGTTCGAGCAGTACTTC. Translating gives CASSMVRGFEQYF.

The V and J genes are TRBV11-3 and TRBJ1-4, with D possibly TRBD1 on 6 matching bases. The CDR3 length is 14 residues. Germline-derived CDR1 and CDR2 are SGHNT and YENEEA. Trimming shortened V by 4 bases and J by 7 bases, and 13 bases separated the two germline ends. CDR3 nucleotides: TGTGCCAGCAGCTCACAGGGTGAGGCTGAAAAACTGTTTTTT. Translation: CASSSQGEAEKLFF.

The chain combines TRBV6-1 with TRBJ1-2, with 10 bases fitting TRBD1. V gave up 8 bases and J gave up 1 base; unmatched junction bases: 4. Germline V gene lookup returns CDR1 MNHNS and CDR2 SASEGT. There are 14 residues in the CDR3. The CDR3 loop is CASLRDRGNYGYTF. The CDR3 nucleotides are TGTGCCAGCCTCCGGGACAGGGGTAACTATGGCTACACCTTC.